This T cell receptor (beta chain) was captured by sequencing in a study of CD8+ T cells in alopecia areata. As for the study in general: Each of the treated patients was given oral tofacitinib, 5 to 10 mg twice daily, for moderate-to-severe alopecia areata. Study-wide points: A single nonresponder leaves the baseline CD8+ expansion link to response uncertain.

Treatment here: oral pan-JAK inhibitor, 5-10 mg twice daily. Separation by sorting yielded CD4+ and CD8+ T cells from PBMCs. Notes on this clone: Its antigen is unknown.

cDNA reverse transcribed from extracted RNA served as the sequencing template. Some clones are missing from TCRdb's copy, which holds only in-frame ones; the method was immunoSEQ multiplex PCR. The sample lists some 100,000 clones; about three fifths were seen once. The sequenced sample was CD8+ T cells sorted from blood, obtained at week 4, from a patient treated with tofacitinib. The TCR sequence derives from a human donor with alopecia areata.

The CDR3 loop is CASPLTEGFDGYTF. In DNA, the CDR3 is TGTGCCAGCCCTCTAACGGAGGGTTTTGACGGCTACACCTTC. J is TRBJ1-2 and V is TRBV2; D gene unclear. The CDR3 consists of 14 residues. Germline CDR1 and CDR2: SNHLY and FYNNEI. Trimming took 8 bases from V and 8 from J, leaving 21 bases between them.